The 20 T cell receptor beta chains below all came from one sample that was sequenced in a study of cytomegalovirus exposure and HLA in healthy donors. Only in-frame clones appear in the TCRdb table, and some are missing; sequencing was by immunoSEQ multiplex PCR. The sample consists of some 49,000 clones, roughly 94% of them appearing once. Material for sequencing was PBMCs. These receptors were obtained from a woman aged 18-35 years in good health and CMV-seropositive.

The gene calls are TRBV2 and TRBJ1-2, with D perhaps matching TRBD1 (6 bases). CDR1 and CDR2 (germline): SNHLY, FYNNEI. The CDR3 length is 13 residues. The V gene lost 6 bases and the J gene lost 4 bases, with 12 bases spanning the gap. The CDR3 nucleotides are TGTGCCAGCAGCCCGGACAGCCCCTATGGCTACACCTTC. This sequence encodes CASSPDSPYGYTF.

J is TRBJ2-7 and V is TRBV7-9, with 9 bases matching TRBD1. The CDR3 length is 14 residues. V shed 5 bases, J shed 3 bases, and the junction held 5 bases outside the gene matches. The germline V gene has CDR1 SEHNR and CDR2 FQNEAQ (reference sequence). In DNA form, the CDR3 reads TGTGCCAGCAGCAAGGGACAGGGTGGCTACGAGCAGTACTTC. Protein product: CASSKGQGGYEQYF.

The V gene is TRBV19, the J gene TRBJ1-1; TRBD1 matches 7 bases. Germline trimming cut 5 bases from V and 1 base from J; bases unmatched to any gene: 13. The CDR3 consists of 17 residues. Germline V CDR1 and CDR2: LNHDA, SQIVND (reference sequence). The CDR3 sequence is CASSLTDRVGANTEAFF. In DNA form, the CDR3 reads TGTGCCAGTAGTCTCACAGACAGGGTAGGGGCGAACACTGAAGCTTTCTTT.

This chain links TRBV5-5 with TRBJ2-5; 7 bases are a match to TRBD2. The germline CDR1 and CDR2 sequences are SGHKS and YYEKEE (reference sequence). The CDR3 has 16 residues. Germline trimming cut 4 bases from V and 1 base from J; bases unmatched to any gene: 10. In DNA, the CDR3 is TGTGCCAGCAGCCCCTCCTGGGGGGGACGCCAAGAGACCCAGTACTTC. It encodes CASSPSWGGRQETQYF. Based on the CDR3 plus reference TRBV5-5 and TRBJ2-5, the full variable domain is DAGVTQSPTHLIKTRGQQVTLRCSPISGHKSVSWYQQVLGQGPQFIFQYYEKEERGRGNFPDRFSARQFPNYSSELNVNALLLGDSALYLCASSPSWGGRQETQYFGPGTRLLVL.

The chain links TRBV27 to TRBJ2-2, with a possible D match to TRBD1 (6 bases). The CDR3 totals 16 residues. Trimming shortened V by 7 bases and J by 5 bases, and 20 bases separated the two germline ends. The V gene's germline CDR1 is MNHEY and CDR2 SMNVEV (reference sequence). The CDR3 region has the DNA TGTGCCAGCACCCCCCATCCGGGGACATCTACCGGGGAGCTGTTTTTT. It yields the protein CASTPHPGTSTGELFF.

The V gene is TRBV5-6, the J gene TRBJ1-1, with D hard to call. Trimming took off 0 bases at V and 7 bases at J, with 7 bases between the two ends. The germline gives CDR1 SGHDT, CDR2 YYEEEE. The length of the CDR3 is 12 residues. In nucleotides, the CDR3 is TGTGCCAGCAGCTTGGAGCGGTTTGAAGCTTTCTTT. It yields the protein CASSLERFEAFF.

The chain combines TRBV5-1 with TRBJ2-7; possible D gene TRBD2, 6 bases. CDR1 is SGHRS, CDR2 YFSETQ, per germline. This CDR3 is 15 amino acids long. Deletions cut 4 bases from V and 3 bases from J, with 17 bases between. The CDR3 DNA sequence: TGCGCCAGCAGCCCCAACCGGGGGACTGACTACGAGCAGTACTTC. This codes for CASSPNRGTDYEQYF.

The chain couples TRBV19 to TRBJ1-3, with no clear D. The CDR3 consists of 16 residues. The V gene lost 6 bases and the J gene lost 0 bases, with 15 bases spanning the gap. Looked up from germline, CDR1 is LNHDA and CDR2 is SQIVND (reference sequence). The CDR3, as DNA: TGTGCCAGTAGCGACCGTGGAGCTCTCTCTGGAAACACCATATATTTT. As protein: CASSDRGALSGNTIYF.

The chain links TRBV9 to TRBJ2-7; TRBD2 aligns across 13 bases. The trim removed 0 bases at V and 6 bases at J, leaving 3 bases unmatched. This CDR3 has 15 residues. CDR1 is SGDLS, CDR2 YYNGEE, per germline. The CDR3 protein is CASSVVGLAGSEQYF. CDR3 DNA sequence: TGTGCCAGCAGCGTAGTGGGACTAGCGGGATCCGAGCAGTACTTC.

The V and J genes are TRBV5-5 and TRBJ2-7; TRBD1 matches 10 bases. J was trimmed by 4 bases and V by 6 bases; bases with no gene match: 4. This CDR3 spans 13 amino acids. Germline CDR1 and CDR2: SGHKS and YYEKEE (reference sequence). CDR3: CASMRQGAYEQYF. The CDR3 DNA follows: TGTGCCAGCATGAGACAGGGGGCGTACGAGCAGTACTTC.

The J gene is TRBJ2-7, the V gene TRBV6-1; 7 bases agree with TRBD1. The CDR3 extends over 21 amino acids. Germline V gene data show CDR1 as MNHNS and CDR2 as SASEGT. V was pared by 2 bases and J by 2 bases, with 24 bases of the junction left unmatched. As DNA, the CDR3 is TGTGCCAGCAGTGAACCCTGGGGTCCCGGGACAGCAAGGGAATCTCCCTACGAGCAGTACTTC. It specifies CASSEPWGPGTARESPYEQYF.

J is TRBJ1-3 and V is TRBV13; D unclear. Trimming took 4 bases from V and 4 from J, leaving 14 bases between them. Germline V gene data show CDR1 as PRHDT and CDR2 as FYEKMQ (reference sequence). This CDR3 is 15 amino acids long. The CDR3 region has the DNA TGTGCCAGCAGCTCTGGAGTATATCCCGGAAACACCATATATTTT. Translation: CASSSGVYPGNTIYF.

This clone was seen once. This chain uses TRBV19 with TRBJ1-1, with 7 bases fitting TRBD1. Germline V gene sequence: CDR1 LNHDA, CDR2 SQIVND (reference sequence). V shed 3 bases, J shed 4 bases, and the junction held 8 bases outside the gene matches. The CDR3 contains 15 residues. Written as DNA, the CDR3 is TGTGCCAGTAGTATCAAGACAGGGATGAGCACTGAAGCTTTCTTT. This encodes CASSIKTGMSTEAFF.

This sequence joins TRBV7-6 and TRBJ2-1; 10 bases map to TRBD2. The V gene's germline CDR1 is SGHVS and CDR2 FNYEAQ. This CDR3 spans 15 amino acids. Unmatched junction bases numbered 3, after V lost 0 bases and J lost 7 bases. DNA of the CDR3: TGTGCCAGCAGCTTAGCGGGACTAGCGTATAATGAGCAGTTCTTC. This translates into CASSLAGLAYNEQFF. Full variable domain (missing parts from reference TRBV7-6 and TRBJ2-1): GAGVSQSPRYKVTKRGQDVALRCDPISGHVSLYWYRQALGQGPEFLTYFNYEAQQDKSGLPNDRFSAERPEGSISTLTIQRTEQRDSAMYRCASSLAGLAYNEQFFGPGTRLTVL.

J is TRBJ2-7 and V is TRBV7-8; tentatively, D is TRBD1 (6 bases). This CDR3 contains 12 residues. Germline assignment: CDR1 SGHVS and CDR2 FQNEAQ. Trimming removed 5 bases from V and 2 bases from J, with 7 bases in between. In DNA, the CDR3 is TGTGCCAGCAGCGACAGGCCCTACGAGCAGTACTTC. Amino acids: CASSDRPYEQYF.

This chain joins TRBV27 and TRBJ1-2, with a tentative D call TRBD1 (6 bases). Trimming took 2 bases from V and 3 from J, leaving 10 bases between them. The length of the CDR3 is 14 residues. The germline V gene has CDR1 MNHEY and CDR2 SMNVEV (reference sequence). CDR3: CASSLNPGDYGYTF. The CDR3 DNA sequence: TGTGCCAGCAGTTTAAATCCAGGGGACTATGGCTACACCTTC.

CDR3 sequence (DNA): TGTGCCAGCAGCTTAGAAGGGGATACTGAAGCTTTCTTT. Residues: CASSLEGDTEAFF. The chain employs TRBV13 and TRBJ1-1; a possible D gene is TRBD1 (5 bases). The CDR3 consists of 13 residues. Germline V gives CDR1 PRHDT, CDR2 FYEKMQ (reference sequence). Deletions cut 1 base from V and 5 bases from J, with 8 bases between.

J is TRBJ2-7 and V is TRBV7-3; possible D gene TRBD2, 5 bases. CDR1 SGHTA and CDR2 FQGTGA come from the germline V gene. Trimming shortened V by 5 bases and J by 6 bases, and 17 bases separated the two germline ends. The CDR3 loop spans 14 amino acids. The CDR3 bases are TGTGCCAGCAGCCTTGGGTCCGGGGTAGGCGAGCAGTACTTC. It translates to CASSLGSGVGEQYF.

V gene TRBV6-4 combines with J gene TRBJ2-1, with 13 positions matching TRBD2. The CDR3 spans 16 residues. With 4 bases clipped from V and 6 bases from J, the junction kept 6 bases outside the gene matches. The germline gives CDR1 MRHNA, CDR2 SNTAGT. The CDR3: CASSVGLAGAGNEQFF. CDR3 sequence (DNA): TGTGCCAGCAGTGTCGGACTAGCGGGAGCGGGCAATGAGCAGTTCTTC.

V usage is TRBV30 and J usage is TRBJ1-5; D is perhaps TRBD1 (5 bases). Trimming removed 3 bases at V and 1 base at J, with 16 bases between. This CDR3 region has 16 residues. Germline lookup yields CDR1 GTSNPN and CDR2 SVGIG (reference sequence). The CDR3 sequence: CAWRQTGPGSNQPQHF. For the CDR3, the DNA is TGTGCCTGGAGACAAACAGGCCCCGGGAGCAATCAGCCCCAGCATTTT. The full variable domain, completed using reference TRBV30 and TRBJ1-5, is SQTIHQWPATLVQPVGSPLSLECTVEGTSNPNLYWYRQAAGRGLQLLFYSVGIGQISSEVPQNLSASRPQDRQFILSSKKLLLSDSGFYLCAWRQTGPGSNQPQHFGDGTRLSIL.